The clone carrying this T cell receptor (beta chain) was seen more than once but under ten times. The antigen remains undetermined. A universal primer site was created by template switching, with the cDNA bearing unique molecular identifiers. TCRdb ran MiXCR on the 5' RACE reads and lists one entry per CDR3 protein. Counted here are around 490,000 distinct CDR3 sequences, roughly 15% occurring once; the ten biggest clones make up roughly 0.46%. These data belong to a study of identical twins. Study outcomes and limitations: Models underestimated how often monozygotic twins shared out-of-frame TCR alpha.

This same sample was also part of a study on yellow fever vaccine responses in identical twins.

Source material: CD4+ T cells sorted from blood. The receptor was isolated from a woman younger than 35 in good health.

CDR3 residues: CASDLGGFGNQPQHF. CDR3 bases: TGTGCCAGCGACCTAGGGGGCTTTGGCAATCAGCCCCAGCATTTT. V gene TRBV6-1 combines with J gene TRBJ1-5; 7 bases are a match to TRBD1. V lost 8 bases and J lost 2; bases outside the gene matches: 9. Looked up from germline, CDR1 is MNHNS and CDR2 is SASEGT. CDR3 size: 15 residues.